This TCR beta chain was recorded in a study of early T cells in non-severe SARS-CoV-2 infection. V shed 2 bases and J shed 9 bases, with 17 bases lying between them. Per germline, CDR1 DFQATT and CDR2 SNEGSKA (reference sequence). The CDR3 contains 14 residues. In this sample, this clonotype turned up many times. Individual cDNA molecules were tagged with unique molecular identifiers, the study reported. Via MiXCR, TCRdb re-called the 5' RACE reads, giving one row per CDR3 protein. The profile shows roughly 26,000 distinct CDR3 sequences, approximately 4% of them singletons. The receptor's source is an adult who was a healthcare worker with PCR-confirmed SARS-CoV-2 infection or an uninfected control (not recorded which). Sequencing was performed on whole blood. The chain uses TRBV20-1 and TRBJ2-1, with TRBD2 as a possible D gene (6 bases). CDR3 protein: CSARLTGVVGEQFF. DNA of the CDR3: TGCAGTGCTAGACTTACGGGAGTTGTTGGTGAGCAGTTCTTC.